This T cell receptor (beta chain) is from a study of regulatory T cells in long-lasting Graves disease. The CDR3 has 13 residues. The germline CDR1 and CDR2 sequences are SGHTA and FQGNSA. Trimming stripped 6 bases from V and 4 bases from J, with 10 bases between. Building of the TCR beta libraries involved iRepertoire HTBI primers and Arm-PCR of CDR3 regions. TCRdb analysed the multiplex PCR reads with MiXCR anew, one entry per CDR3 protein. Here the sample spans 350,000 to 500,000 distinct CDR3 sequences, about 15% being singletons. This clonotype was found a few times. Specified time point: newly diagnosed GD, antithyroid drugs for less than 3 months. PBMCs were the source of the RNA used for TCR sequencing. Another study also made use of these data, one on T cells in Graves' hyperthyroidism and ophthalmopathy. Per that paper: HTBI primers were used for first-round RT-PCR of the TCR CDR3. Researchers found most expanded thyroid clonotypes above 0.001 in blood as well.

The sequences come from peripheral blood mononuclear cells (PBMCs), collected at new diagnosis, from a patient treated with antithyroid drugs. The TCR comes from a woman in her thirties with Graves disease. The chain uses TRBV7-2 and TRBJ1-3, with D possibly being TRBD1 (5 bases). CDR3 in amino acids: CASSWGGGNTIYF. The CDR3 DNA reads TGTGCCAGCAGTTGGGGGGGGGGAAACACCATATATTTT.